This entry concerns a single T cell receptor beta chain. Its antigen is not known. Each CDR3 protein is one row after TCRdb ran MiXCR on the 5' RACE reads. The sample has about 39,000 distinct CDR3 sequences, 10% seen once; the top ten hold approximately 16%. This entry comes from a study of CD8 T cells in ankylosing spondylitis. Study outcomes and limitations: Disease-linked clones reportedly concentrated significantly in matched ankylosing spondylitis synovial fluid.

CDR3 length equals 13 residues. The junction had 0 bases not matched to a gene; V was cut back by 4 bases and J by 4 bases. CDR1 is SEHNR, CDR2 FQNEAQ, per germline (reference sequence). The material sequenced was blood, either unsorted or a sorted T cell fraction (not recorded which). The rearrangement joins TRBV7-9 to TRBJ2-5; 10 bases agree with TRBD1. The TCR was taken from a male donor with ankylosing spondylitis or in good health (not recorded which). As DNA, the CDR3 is TGTGCCAGCAGCTGGACAGGGGGAGAGACCCAGTACTTC. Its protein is CASSWTGGETQYF.